A selection of T cell receptor beta chains follows, all from one sample in a study of blood T cell repertoires in COVID-19. Using immunoSEQ multiplex PCR, the repertoire was profiled, and TCRdb retains in-frame clones only, with some absent. The sample has about 170,000 clones, more than 75% seen once. Sequencing was done on a sample of peripheral blood. All receptors come from a man aged 50-60 years who had recovered from COVID-19. Both conserved end residues are part of each CDR3. D genes are given only for firm matches. Part of the rows lack a size; the others show once, few, many or a class for expanded clones.

j_call d_call v_call cdr3_length clone_size cdr3_aa cdr3_nt
TRBJ2-7 - TRBV6-2/TRBV6-3 15 - CASSYSSEVPYEQYF TGTGCCAGCAGTTATTCCTCCGAGGTTCCGTACGAGCAGTACTTC
TRBJ1-5 - TRBV29-1 13 - CSVESGVNQPQHF TGCAGCGTTGAATCGGGGGTCAATCAGCCCCAGCATTTT
TRBJ1-6 - TRBV2 13 - CASRQQEDSPLHF TGTGCCAGCAGGCAGCAGGAGGATTCACCCCTCCACTTT
TRBJ2-1 TRBD2 TRBV9 13 - CASSVGLANEQFF TGTGCCAGCAGCGTGGGACTAGCCAATGAGCAGTTCTTC
TRBJ1-5 - TRBV7-3 13 - CASSLERDQPQHF TGTGCCAGCAGCTTAGAGAGGGATCAGCCCCAGCATTTT
TRBJ1-4 TRBD1 TRBV2 14 - CASSADRGVEKLFF TGTGCCAGCAGTGCTGACAGGGGGGTTGAAAAACTGTTTTTT
TRBJ2-4 - TRBV15 14 - CATSQGLDKNIQYF TGTGCCACCAGCCAGGGACTTGACAAAAACATTCAGTACTTC
TRBJ2-6 TRBD1 TRBV7-3 17 - CASSRIGQGAGANVLTF TGTGCCAGCAGCCGAATTGGACAGGGGGCTGGGGCCAACGTCCTGACTTTC
TRBJ2-7 - TRBV14 15 - CASSQGRALNHEQYF TGTGCCAGCAGCCAAGGGCGGGCTCTCAACCACGAGCAGTACTTC
TRBJ1-6 TRBD1 TRBV6-5 15 - CASWGDRGYNSPLHF TGTGCCTCCTGGGGGGACAGGGGTTATAATTCACCCCTCCACTTT
TRBJ1-1 TRBD1 TRBV11-2 14 - CASSSQGAEYEAFF TGTGCCAGCAGCTCACAGGGGGCGGAATATGAAGCTTTCTTT
TRBJ2-1 TRBD2 TRBV7-2 17 - CASSLRSRGLAENEQFF TGTGCCAGCAGCTTACGGTCTAGGGGACTAGCGGAAAATGAGCAGTTCTTC
TRBJ1-5 - TRBV5-4 20 - CASTYPPGPYKGRGNQPQHF TGTGCCAGCACCTACCCTCCGGGACCGTATAAGGGGAGGGGCAATCAGCCCCAGCATTTT
TRBJ2-7 TRBD1 TRBV7-8 14 once CASSPTDRAYEQYF TGTGCCAGCAGCCCCACTGACAGGGCCTACGAGCAGTACTTC
TRBJ2-7 TRBD1 TRBV9 15 - CASSVGTGPTYEQYF TGTGCCAGCAGCGTGGGGACAGGGCCAACCTACGAGCAGTACTTC
TRBJ1-1 - TRBV3-1/TRBV3-2 13 - CASSPDTAGGAFF TGTGCCAGCAGCCCAGATACGGCCGGGGGAGCTTTCTTT
TRBJ1-1 TRBD1 TRBV6-5 15 - CASSPDRGGNTEAFF TGTGCCAGCAGCCCCGACAGGGGCGGTAACACTGAAGCTTTCTTT
TRBJ2-5 TRBD1 TRBV15 13 - CATLGTGGETQYF TGTGCCACCCTCGGGACAGGGGGAGAGACCCAGTACTTC
TRBJ2-5 - TRBV7-2 12 - CASSLGGEAQYF TGTGCCAGCAGCTTAGGGGGGGAGGCCCAGTACTTC
TRBJ2-2 TRBD1 TRBV6-5 14 - CASSRDRRTGELFF TGTGCCAGCAGTCGGGACAGGCGAACCGGGGAGCTGTTTTTT
TRBJ1-5 - TRBV18 15 - CASSPPGGVGQPQHF TGTGCCAGCTCACCACCGGGGGGGGTAGGTCAGCCCCAGCATTTT
TRBJ2-7 TRBD1 TRBV7-6 16 - CASSLVMAQGLGEQYF TGTGCCAGCAGCTTAGTTATGGCACAGGGGCTGGGAGAGCAGTACTTC
TRBJ2-3 TRBD2 TRBV11-2 17 - CASSPPASGRAQDTQYF TGTGCCAGCAGCCCCCCTGCGTCCGGGAGGGCCCAAGATACGCAGTATTTT
TRBJ1-2 TRBD1 TRBV27 14 - CASSFSSGTDGYTF TGTGCCAGCAGTTTCTCTTCCGGGACAGATGGCTACACCTTC
TRBJ2-3 TRBD2 TRBV28 15 - CASSSPAGGKDTQYF TGTGCCAGCAGTTCCCCAGCGGGGGGGAAAGATACGCAGTATTTT
TRBJ2-1 TRBD2 TRBV9 18 - CASSVEASGRVTYNEQFF TGTGCCAGCAGCGTAGAGGCTAGCGGGAGGGTTACATACAATGAGCAGTTCTTC
TRBJ1-4 TRBD1 TRBV2 16 - CASSEARQGASEKLFF TGTGCCAGCAGTGAAGCGCGGCAGGGGGCGAGTGAAAAACTGTTTTTT
TRBJ2-7 TRBD1 TRBV2 13 once CASNTGDHYEQYF TGTGCCAGCAATACAGGGGACCACTACGAGCAGTACTTC
TRBJ2-1 - TRBV5-1 14 - CASSLEPTGNEQFF TGCGCCAGCAGCTTGGAGCCTACAGGGAATGAGCAGTTCTTC
TRBJ1-6 - TRBV19 13 - CASKGRYNSPLHF TGTGCCAGTAAGGGGCGATATAATTCACCCCTCCACTTT
TRBJ2-7 - TRBV6-5 15 - CASSSTGGGSYEQYF TGTGCCAGCAGTTCCACAGGGGGGGGCTCCTACGAGCAGTACTTC
TRBJ2-4 TRBD1 TRBV2 17 - CASSDPTGSPAKNIQYF TGTGCCAGCAGTGATCCGACAGGGAGCCCAGCCAAAAACATTCAGTACTTC
TRBJ2-1 TRBD2 TRBV11-2 15 once CASSAGSGGPNEQFF TGTGCCAGCAGCGCGGGTAGCGGGGGGCCAAATGAGCAGTTCTTC
TRBJ1-1 - TRBV18 14 - CASSLSGFSTEAFF TGTGCCAGCTCACTCTCAGGATTTAGCACTGAAGCTTTCTTT
TRBJ2-5 - TRBV18 13 - CASSPTSVETQYF TGTGCCAGCTCACCGACATCAGTAGAGACCCAGTACTTC
TRBJ1-5 TRBD1 TRBV7-6 15 - CASSRGTGGHQPQHF TGTGCCAGCAGCCGCGGGACAGGGGGGCATCAGCCCCAGCATTTT
TRBJ1-1 - TRBV19 13 - CATTLEGGTEAFF TGTGCCACCACTCTAGAGGGCGGCACTGAAGCTTTCTTT
TRBJ2-7 - TRBV13 15 - CASSLSGLSSYEQYF TGTGCCAGCAGCTTGAGCGGGCTTTCTTCCTACGAGCAGTACTTC
TRBJ2-4 TRBD1 TRBV27 15 - CASTFTGGGKNIQYF TGTGCCAGCACCTTTACAGGGGGCGGCAAAAACATTCAGTACTTC
TRBJ2-1 TRBD2 TRBV2 16 - CASGEIAGGSFGEQFF TGTGCCAGCGGGGAAATAGCGGGAGGGTCCTTTGGGGAGCAGTTCTTC
TRBJ1-2 TRBD1 TRBV12-3/TRBV12-4 13 - CASTRTGAYGYTF TGTGCCAGCACAAGGACAGGAGCCTATGGCTACACCTTC
TRBJ1-5 - TRBV2 16 - CASSEARAGGRQPQHF TGTGCCAGCAGTGAAGCGCGGGCAGGTGGGCGTCAGCCCCAGCATTTT
TRBJ2-7 - TRBV28 12 - CASSLDGYEQYF TGTGCCAGCAGTTTAGACGGGTACGAGCAGTACTTC
TRBJ2-5 TRBD2 TRBV5-4 17 - CASSPGLAGGIQETQYF TGTGCCAGCAGCCCGGGACTAGCGGGAGGAATTCAAGAGACCCAGTACTTC
TRBJ1-2 TRBD1 TRBV30 13 - CAWLGQKVYGYTF TGTGCCTGGCTGGGACAGAAAGTCTATGGCTACACCTTC
TRBJ2-5 TRBD1 TRBV6-6 14 once CASRDRQGVETQYF TGTGCCAGCAGAGACCGACAGGGCGTGGAGACCCAGTACTTC
TRBJ2-5 - TRBV7-2 13 - CASSLDRVKTQYF TGTGCCAGCAGCTTAGACCGGGTAAAGACCCAGTACTTC
TRBJ2-2 - TRBV14 17 few CASSQDLRAGEPGELFF TGTGCCAGCAGCCAAGATTTACGGGCAGGGGAGCCCGGGGAGCTGTTTTTT
TRBJ2-2 TRBD2 TRBV2 16 few CASSAGLAGATGELFF TGTGCCAGCAGTGCCGGACTAGCGGGAGCCACCGGGGAGCTGTTTTTT
TRBJ1-5 - TRBV5-6 14 few CASSLSGSNQPQHF TGTGCCAGCAGCTTGTCCGGTAGCAATCAGCCCCAGCATTTT
TRBJ1-3 - TRBV6-4 15 - CASRQGRSSGNTIYF TGTGCCAGCAGACAGGGTCGATCCTCTGGAAACACCATATATTTT
TRBJ2-7 TRBD2 TRBV30 15 - CAWREGLAGSNEQYF TGTGCCTGGAGGGAAGGACTAGCGGGGTCAAACGAGCAGTACTTC
TRBJ2-3 TRBD1 TRBV29-1 14 - CSVEPGQVVDTQYF TGCAGCGTTGAACCGGGACAGGTGGTAGATACGCAGTATTTT
TRBJ2-3 - TRBV21-1 22 - CASSKDWEKGGQIGPFTDTQYF TGTGCCAGCAGCAAAGATTGGGAGAAAGGGGGCCAAATTGGGCCGTTCACAGATACGCAGTATTTT